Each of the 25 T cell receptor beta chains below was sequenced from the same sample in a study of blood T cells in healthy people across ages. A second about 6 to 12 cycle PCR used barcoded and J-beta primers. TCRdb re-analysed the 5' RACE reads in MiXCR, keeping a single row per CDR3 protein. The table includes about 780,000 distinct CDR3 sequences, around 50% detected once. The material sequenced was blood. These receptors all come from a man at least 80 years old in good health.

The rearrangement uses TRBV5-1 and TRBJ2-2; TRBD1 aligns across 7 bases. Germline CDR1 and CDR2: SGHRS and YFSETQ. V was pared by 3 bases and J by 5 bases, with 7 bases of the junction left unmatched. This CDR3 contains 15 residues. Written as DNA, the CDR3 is TGCGCCAGCAGCTCCAAGACAGGGTTAACCGGGGAGCTGTTTTTT. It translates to CASSSKTGLTGELFF.

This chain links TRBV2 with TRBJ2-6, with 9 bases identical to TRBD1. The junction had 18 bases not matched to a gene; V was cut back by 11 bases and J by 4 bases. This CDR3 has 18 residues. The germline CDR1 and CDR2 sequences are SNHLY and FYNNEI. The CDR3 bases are TGTGCCGAGCTGACACAGGGGGCGCAGCTTTCCGGGGCCAACGTCCTGACTTTC. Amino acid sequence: CAELTQGAQLSGANVLTF.

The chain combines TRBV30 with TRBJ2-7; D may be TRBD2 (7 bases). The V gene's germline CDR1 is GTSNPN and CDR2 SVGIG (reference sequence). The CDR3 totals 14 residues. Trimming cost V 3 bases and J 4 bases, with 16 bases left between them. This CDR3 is CAWRRGGNGYEQYF. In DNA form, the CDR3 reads TGTGCCTGGAGGAGGGGGGGAAACGGGTACGAGCAGTACTTC.

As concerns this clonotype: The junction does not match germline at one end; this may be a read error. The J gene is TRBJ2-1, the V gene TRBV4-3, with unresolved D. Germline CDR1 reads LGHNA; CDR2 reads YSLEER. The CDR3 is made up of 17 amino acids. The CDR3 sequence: CASSQAPLAAYRNQQFF. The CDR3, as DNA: TGCGCCAGCAGCCAAGCTCCTTTGGCAGCCTACCGCAATCAGCAGTTCTTC.

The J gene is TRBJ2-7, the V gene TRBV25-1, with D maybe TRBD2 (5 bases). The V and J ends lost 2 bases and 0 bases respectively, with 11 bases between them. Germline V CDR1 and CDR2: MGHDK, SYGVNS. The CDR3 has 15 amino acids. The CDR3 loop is CASSESGYRSYEQYF. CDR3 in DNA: TGTGCCAGCAGTGAAAGCGGTTACCGCTCCTACGAGCAGTACTTC.

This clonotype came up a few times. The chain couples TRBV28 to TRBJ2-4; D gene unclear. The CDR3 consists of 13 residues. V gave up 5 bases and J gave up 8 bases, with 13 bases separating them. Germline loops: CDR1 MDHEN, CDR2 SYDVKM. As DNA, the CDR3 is TGTGCCAGCAGTAACGAGGCCCTGGACATTCAGTACTTC. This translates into CASSNEALDIQYF.

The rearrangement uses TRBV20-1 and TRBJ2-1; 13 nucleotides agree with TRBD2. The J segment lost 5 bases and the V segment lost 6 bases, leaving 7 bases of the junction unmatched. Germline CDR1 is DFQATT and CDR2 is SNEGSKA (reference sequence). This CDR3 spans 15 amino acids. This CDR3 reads CSAATSGRINNEQFF. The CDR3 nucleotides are TGCAGTGCCGCGACTAGCGGGAGGATCAACAATGAGCAGTTCTTC.

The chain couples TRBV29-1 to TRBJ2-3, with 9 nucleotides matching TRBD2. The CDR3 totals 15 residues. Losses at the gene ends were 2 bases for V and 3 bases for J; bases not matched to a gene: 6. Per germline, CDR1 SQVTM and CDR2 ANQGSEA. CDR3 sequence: CSVERQRGVTDTQYF. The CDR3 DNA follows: TGCAGCGTTGAAAGACAGCGGGGGGTGACAGATACGCAGTATTTT.

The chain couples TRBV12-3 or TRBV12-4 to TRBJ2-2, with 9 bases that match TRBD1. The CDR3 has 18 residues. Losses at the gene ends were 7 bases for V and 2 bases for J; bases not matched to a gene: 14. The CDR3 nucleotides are TGTGCCAGCACCACTCCCGGGACAGGGAGGTTTAACACCGGGGAGCTGTTTTTT. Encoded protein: CASTTPGTGRFNTGELFF.

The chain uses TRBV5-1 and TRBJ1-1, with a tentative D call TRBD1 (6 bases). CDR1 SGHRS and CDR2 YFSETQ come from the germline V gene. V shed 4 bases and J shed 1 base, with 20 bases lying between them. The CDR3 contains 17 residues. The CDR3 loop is CASSPLRRPGENTEAFF. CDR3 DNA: TGCGCCAGCAGCCCCCTAAGGAGGCCAGGGGAGAACACTGAAGCTTTCTTT.

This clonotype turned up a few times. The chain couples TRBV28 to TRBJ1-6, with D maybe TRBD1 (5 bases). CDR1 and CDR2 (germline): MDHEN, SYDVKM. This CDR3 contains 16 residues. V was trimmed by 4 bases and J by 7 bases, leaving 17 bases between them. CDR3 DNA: TGTGCCAGCAGTTCCCGGGGGGAACTGGGGAATTCACCCCTCCACTTT. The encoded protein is CASSSRGELGNSPLHF.

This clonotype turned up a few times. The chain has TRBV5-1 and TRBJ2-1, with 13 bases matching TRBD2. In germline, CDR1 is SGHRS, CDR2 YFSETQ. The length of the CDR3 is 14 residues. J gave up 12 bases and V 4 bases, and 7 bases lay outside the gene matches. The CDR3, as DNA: TGCGCCAGCAGCAGGACTAGCGGGAGTCCCACGCAGTTCTTC. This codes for CASSRTSGSPTQFF. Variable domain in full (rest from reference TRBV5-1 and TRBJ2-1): KAGVTQTPRYLIKTRGQQVTLSCSPISGHRSVSWYQQTPGQGLQFLFEYFSETQRNKGNFPGRFSGRQFSNSRSEMNVSTLELGDSALYLCASSRTSGSPTQFFGPGTRLTVL.

CDR3 DNA: TGTGCCAGCAGGAAAGGACAGACGAATGAAAAACTGTTTTTT. Translating it yields CASRKGQTNEKLFF. The V call is TRBV6-5, the J call TRBJ1-4; possibly TRBD1 for D (6 bases). In germline, CDR1 is MNHEY, CDR2 SVGAGI. V lost 6 bases and J 5 bases, leaving 13 bases between the germline ends. This CDR3 comprises 14 residues.

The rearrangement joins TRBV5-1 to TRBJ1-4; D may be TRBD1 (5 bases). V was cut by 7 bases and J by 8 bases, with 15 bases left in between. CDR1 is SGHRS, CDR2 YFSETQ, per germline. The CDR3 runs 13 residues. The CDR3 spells CASSLDGTEKLFF. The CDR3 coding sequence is TGCGCCAGCTCATTGGATGGGACCGAAAAACTGTTTTTT.

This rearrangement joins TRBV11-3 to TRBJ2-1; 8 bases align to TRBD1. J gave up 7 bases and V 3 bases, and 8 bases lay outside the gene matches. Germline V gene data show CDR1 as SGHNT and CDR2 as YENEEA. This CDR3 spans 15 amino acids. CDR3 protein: CASSFGYRGSNEQFF. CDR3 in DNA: TGTGCCAGCAGCTTTGGTTACAGGGGGAGTAATGAGCAGTTCTTC.

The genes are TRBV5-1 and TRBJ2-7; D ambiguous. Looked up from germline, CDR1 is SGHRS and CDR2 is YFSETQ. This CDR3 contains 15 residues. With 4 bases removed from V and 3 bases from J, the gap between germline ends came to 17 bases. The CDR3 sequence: CASSLLDKDNYEQYF. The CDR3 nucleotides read TGCGCCAGCAGCCTTCTAGACAAAGATAACTACGAGCAGTACTTC.

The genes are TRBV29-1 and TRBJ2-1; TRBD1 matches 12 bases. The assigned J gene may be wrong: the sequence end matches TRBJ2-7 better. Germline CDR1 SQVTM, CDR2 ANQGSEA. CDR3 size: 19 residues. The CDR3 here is CSAHGDRGRLGGSYNEQYF. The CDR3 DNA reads TGCAGCGCTCACGGGGACAGGGGGCGCTTAGGAGGCTCTTACAATGAGCAGTACTTC.

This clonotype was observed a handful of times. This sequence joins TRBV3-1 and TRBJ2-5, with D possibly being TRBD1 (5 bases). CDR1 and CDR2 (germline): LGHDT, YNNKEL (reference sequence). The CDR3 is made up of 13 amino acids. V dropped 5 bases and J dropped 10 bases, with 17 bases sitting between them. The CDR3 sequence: CASSFSTAQGQYF. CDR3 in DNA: TGTGCCAGCAGCTTCTCGACGGCTCAGGGCCAGTACTTC.

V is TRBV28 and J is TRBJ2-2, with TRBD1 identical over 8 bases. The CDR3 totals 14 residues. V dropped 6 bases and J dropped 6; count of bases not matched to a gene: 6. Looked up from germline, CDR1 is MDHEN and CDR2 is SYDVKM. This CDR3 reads CASSVDRGAGELFF. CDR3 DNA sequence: TGTGCCAGCAGCGTTGACAGGGGAGCCGGGGAGCTGTTTTTT.

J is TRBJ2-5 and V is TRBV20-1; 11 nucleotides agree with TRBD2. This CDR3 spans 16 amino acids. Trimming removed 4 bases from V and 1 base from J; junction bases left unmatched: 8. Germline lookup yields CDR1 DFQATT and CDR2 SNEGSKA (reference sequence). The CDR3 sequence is CSAIDGTSGGQETQYF. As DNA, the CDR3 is TGCAGTGCTATCGATGGGACTAGCGGCGGCCAAGAGACCCAGTACTTC.

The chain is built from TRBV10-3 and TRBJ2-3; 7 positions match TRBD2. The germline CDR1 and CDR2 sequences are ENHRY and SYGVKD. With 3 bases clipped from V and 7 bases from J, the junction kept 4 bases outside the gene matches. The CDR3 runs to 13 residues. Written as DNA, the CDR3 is TGTGCCATCAGTGAACCACTAGCGCATACGCAGTATTTT. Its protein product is CAISEPLAHTQYF.

DNA for the CDR3: TGTGCCAGCAGCACGCAAGAAGGCAATGAGCAGTACTTC. This codes for CASSTQEGNEQYF. J is TRBJ2-1 and V is TRBV7-3; D is undetermined. The end of the DNA aligns better with TRBJ2-7, so the J call may be wrong. The V gene's germline CDR1 is SGHTA and CDR2 FQGTGA. The length of the CDR3 is 13 residues.

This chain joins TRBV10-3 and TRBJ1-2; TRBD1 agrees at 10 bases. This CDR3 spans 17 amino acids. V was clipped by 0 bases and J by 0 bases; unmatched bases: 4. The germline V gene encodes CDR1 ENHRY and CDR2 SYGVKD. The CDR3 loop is CAISESGTGDANYGYTF. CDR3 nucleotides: TGTGCCATCAGTGAGTCCGGGACAGGGGACGCTAACTATGGCTACACCTTC.

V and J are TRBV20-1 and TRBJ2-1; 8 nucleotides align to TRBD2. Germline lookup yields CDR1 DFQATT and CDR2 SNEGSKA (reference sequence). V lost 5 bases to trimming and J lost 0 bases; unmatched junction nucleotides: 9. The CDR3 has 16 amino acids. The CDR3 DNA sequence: TGCAGTGCTGAGAAGACTAGCGTTAGCTCCTACAATGAGCAGTTCTTC. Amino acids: CSAEKTSVSSYNEQFF.

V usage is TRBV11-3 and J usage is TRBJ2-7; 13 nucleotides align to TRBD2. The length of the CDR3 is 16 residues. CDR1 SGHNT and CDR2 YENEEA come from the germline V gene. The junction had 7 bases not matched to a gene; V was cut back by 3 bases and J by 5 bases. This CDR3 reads CASSFGLAGDFDEQYF. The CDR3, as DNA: TGTGCCAGCAGCTTCGGACTAGCGGGAGATTTCGACGAGCAGTACTTC. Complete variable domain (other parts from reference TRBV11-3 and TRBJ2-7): EAGVVQSPRYKIIEKKQPVAFWCNPISGHNTLYWYLQNLGQGPELLIRYENEEAVDDSQLPKDRFSAERLKGVDSTLKIQPAELGDSAVYLCASSFGLAGDFDEQYFGPGTRLTVT.